This T cell receptor (beta chain) stems from a study of blood T cell repertoires in COVID-19. Study overall: The analysed material was cDNA or gDNA that came from T cells, B-cell-depleted T cells, or PBMCs.

Per the original methods: Quantification of nucleated cells was approximated via reference gene primer amplification. Profiled with immunoSEQ multiplex PCR; TCRdb holds only in-frame clones, not every one. D and trimming come from the DNA, and the V and J calls and clone size come from that table. The repertoire holds 95,000 to 150,000 clones, just under 90% seen once, with roughly 2.1% in the top ten. V was cut by 6 bases and J by 2 bases, with 11 bases left in between. CDR1 ENHRY and CDR2 SYGVKD come from the germline V gene. The CDR3 spans 14 residues. The receptor was derived from a woman in her forties or fifties with acute or convalescent COVID-19. This chain uses TRBV10-3 with TRBJ2-1; the D gene is possibly TRBD2 (6 bases). Sequenced material: peripheral blood. The CDR3 is CAIRKGGAYNEQFF. The CDR3 DNA reads TGTGCCATCAGAAAGGGCGGGGCCTACAATGAGCAGTTCTTC.